A single sample is the source of the 6 T cell receptor beta chains below, sequenced in a study of T cells in Graves' hyperthyroidism and ophthalmopathy. Using RNA transcripts as the source, TCR beta CDR3 regions were amplified. The TCR CDR3 first-round RT-PCR relied on the HTBI primer set. A single record per CDR3 protein comes from TCRdb applying MiXCR to the multiplex PCR reads. The table shows about 500,000 distinct CDR3 sequences, with approximately 48% occurring only once. The material sequenced was peripheral blood or thyroid tissue (not recorded which). These TCRs come from an adult woman with Graves' disease, either hyperthyroidism or ophthalmopathy (not recorded which).

V is TRBV29-1 and J is TRBJ1-3; possibly TRBD1 for D (5 bases). Per the germline V gene, CDR1 is SQVTM and CDR2 is ANQGSEA. V was clipped by 6 bases and J by 0 bases, with 15 bases between them. This CDR3 has 15 amino acids. CDR3: CSVHGRGASGNTIYF. DNA of the CDR3: TGCAGCGTCCATGGTAGGGGAGCCTCTGGAAACACCATATATTTT.

The chain employs TRBV11-1 and TRBJ2-6, with D perhaps TRBD1 (6 bases). V lost 7 bases to trimming and J lost 1 base, with 11 bases between them. CDR1 is SGHAT, CDR2 FQDESV, per germline (reference sequence). CDR3 size: 15 residues. The CDR3 DNA sequence: TGTGCCAGCACCGAAACAGGGTCTGGGGCCAACGTCCTGACTTTC. It codes for CASTETGSGANVLTF.

The table lists this clonotype with a few counts. The V call is TRBV10-3, the J call TRBJ2-2; D possibly corresponds to TRBD2 (5 bases). This CDR3 comprises 15 residues. The V gene's germline CDR1 is ENHRY and CDR2 SYGVKD. Deletions cut 10 bases from V and 7 bases from J, with 22 bases between. CDR3 bases: TGTGCCAGTAGGACCGGGGTATCAGCGTACGGGGAGCTGTTTTTT. It yields the protein CASRTGVSAYGELFF.

This clonotype was recorded at least ten times. V is TRBV20-1 and J is TRBJ1-1; D is unresolved. CDR3 length equals 11 residues. Trimming cost V 3 bases and J 4 bases, with 6 bases left between them. The germline CDR1 and CDR2 sequences are DFQATT and SNEGSKA (reference sequence). CDR3 sequence reads: CSASSTTEAFF. In nucleotides, the CDR3 is TGCAGTGCTAGCTCGACCACTGAAGCTTTCTTT.

In its sample, this clonotype was seen many times. The genes are TRBV20-1 and TRBJ2-7, with TRBD2 matching over 10 bases. The CDR3 loop spans 16 amino acids. CDR1 is DFQATT, CDR2 SNEGSKA, per germline (reference sequence). J was trimmed by 6 bases and V by 6 bases; bases with no gene match: 17. CDR3: CSAQTPLAGVVREQYF. In DNA, the CDR3 is TGCAGTGCCCAGACCCCGCTAGCGGGAGTGGTTCGCGAGCAGTACTTC.

This clonotype was found many times. This chain connects TRBV7-9 to TRBJ2-7, with TRBD1 identical over 9 bases. This CDR3 spans 16 amino acids. The germline gives CDR1 SEHNR, CDR2 FQNEAQ (reference sequence). J lost 0 bases, V lost 5 bases, and 8 bases had no gene match. The CDR3 sequence: CASSGDRDQHSYEQYF. CDR3 nucleotides: TGTGCCAGCAGCGGGGACAGGGACCAGCACTCCTACGAGCAGTACTTC. The full variable domain, rest sourced from reference TRBV7-9 and TRBJ2-7, is DTGVSQNPRHKITKRGQNVTFRCDPISEHNRLYWYRQTLGQGPEFLTYFQNEAQLEKSRLLSDRFSAERPKGSFSTLEIQRTEQGDSAMYLCASSGDRDQHSYEQYFGPGTRLTVT.